This T cell receptor beta chain is from a study of T-cell memory formation after mild COVID-19. The CDR3 runs 13 residues. Germline CDR1 reads MNHEY; CDR2 reads SVGEGT. Trimming removed 6 bases at V and 3 bases at J, with 8 bases between. Each CDR3 protein gets one entry after TCRdb re-called the 5' RACE reads with MiXCR. The sample has roughly 160,000 distinct CDR3 sequences, under 15% seen once. Overall study results and limits: Clones which contracted sat mainly in CM and EM if CD4+, and in EMRA if CD8+. Some SARS-CoV-2-responding clones were already detected in memory before infection. Day 15 to 85 contractors were CD4/CD8 balanced; later expanders leaned CD4+.

This clonotype appeared a few times. Its specificity is unknown. The rearrangement uses TRBV6-2 or TRBV6-3 and TRBJ2-2, with D uncertain. The receptor comes from a man younger than 35 who had mild COVID-19 (a few samples of this study predate the infection). Cell type and time point are not known. The source material was PBMCs or a T cell subset sorted from them (not recorded which). The CDR3 DNA is TGTGCCAGCAGGGACCCTTACACCGGGGAGCTGTTTTTT. It translates to CASRDPYTGELFF.